These 12 T cell receptor beta chains originate from one sample sequenced in a study of tumor-infiltrating lymphocytes in primary liver carcinoma. Unsorted whole blood yielded the blood RNA, and germline DNA was also extracted. TCR beta cDNA was made from 500 ng total RNA with a constant-region primer. Construction of TCR beta libraries relied on three successive nested multiplex PCR rounds employing slightly modified ARM-PCR. Forward primers for TRBV1-TRBV30 and a C-beta reverse primer served the first two PCR rounds, at 10 cycles each. TCRdb re-derived calls from the multiplex PCR reads in MiXCR, one entry per CDR3 protein. The data show about 310,000 distinct CDR3 sequences, 50% to 75% seen once. Sequencing used peripheral blood. All receptors derive from a woman younger than 45 with primary liver carcinoma and hepatitis B virus infection.

The chain carries TRBV11-2 and TRBJ1-6; D uncertain. The germline CDR1 and CDR2 sequences are SGHAT and FQNNGV. The CDR3 loop spans 12 amino acids. CDR3 in DNA: TGTCTCAGCAGCCTCTCCGCACGGGCCCTCCACTTT. It specifies CLSSLSARALHF.

Note on this clonotype: This sequence may be a read error, since a much larger clone differs from it by one base. The rearrangement links TRBV6-5 to TRBJ2-1; D uncertain. This CDR3 spans 18 amino acids. Per the germline V gene, CDR1 is MNHEY and CDR2 is SVGAGI. The CDR3 region has the DNA TGTGCCAGCAGTTACAGCTCTTGGGCGAGAAGCTCCTACAAAGAGCAGTTCTTC. It yields the protein CASSYSSWARSSYKEQFF.

This chain links TRBV12-3 or TRBV12-4 with TRBJ2-7, with D unclear. Trimming pared 2 bases from V and 3 bases from J, leaving 5 bases between. The CDR3 totals 12 residues. CDR3 sequence (DNA): TGTGCCAGCAGTTTACAATTCTACGAGCAGTACTTC. This gives the protein CASSLQFYEQYF.

Many counts were recorded for this clonotype. The chain is built from TRBV29-1 and TRBJ2-3; D not certain. There are 8 residues in the CDR3. Germline values: CDR1 SQVTM, CDR2 ANQGSEA. The DNA for the CDR3 is TGCGACCTTAATACGCAGTATTTT. Translation: CDLNTQYF.

This clonotype was detected only once. A single base separates this from a much larger clone, so it may be a read error. This sequence joins TRBV29-1 and TRBJ1-2, with TRBD1 matching over 7 bases. Germline CDR1 SQVTM, CDR2 ANQGSEA. CDR3 length: 13 amino acids. J lost 4 bases, V lost 4 bases, and 6 bases had no gene match. CDR3: CSVAQTGSYGYTF. CDR3 in DNA: TGCAGCGTTGCCCAGACAGGGAGCTATGGCTACACCTTC.

The CDR3 region has the DNA TGCGCCAGCAGCCAAATGGTGGCCAACGTCCTGACTTTC. As protein: CASSQMVANVLTF. This chain links TRBV4-3 with TRBJ2-6, with D unclear. The CDR3 runs to 13 residues. Trimming removed 2 bases at V and 6 bases at J, with 5 bases between. Germline V gene data show CDR1 as LGHNA and CDR2 as YSLEER.

Comments on this clonotype: A much larger clonotype is one base distant, so this may be a read error. V is TRBV4-1 and J is TRBJ1-1; the D gene is possibly TRBD1 (5 bases). Germline V gene sequence: CDR1 MGHRA, CDR2 YSYEKL. There are 14 residues in the CDR3. The CDR3 DNA sequence: TGCGCCAGCAGCCAAGCCAGGGTTAACATTGAAGCTTTCTTT. As protein: CASSQARVNIEAFF.

In the case of this clonotype: The junction departs from the called germline gene at one end, perhaps through a read error. The chain couples TRBV6-2 or TRBV6-3 to TRBJ2-7; D perhaps matches TRBD2 (5 bases). The length of the CDR3 is 14 residues. Germline CDR1 MNHEY, CDR2 SVGEGT. This CDR3 reads CASCYRGSRAEQYF. CDR3 DNA sequence: TGTGCCAGCTGTTACCGGGGATCCCGGGCCGAGCAGTACTTC.

This clonotype came up once. A much larger clonotype is one base distant, so this may be a read error. This rearrangement joins TRBV12-3 or TRBV12-4 to TRBJ1-1; the D is unclear. The CDR3 consists of 11 residues. Trimming shortened V by 4 bases and J by 10 bases, and 10 bases separated the two germline ends. The DNA of the CDR3 is TGTGCCAGCAGTTCAGCGAATGCAGCTTTCTTT. It codes for CASSSANAAFF.

To note about this clonotype: One junction end does not reproduce the germline sequence, and a read error may be involved. J is TRBJ2-1 and V is TRBV12-5; D is unclear. Germline values: CDR1 LGHNT, CDR2 FRNRAP. CDR3 length equals 12 residues. The CDR3 DNA reads TGTGCTAGTGGTTTGGCGTACAATGAGCAGTCCTTC. Its translation is CASGLAYNEQSF.

This clonotype was counted a few times. The rearrangement uses TRBV4-2 and TRBJ2-1; D is possibly TRBD1 (6 bases). This CDR3 comprises 15 residues. Germline V gene data show CDR1 as LGHNA and CDR2 as YNFKEQ. The ends were cut back, 4 bases at V and 7 bases at J, with 17 bases in the middle. The CDR3 region is CASSPPTGRENEQFF. CDR3 coding DNA: TGTGCCAGCAGCCCACCGACAGGAAGGGAGAATGAGCAGTTCTTC.

As to this clonotype: With a much larger clone just one base away, this may be a read error. This chain links TRBV6-5 with TRBJ2-2; D uncertain. CDR1 is MNHEY, CDR2 SVGAGI, per germline. The CDR3 has 12 amino acids. The V end lost 7 bases, the J end lost 0 bases, and 3 bases lay between the germline ends. The CDR3 region has the DNA TGTGCCAGCATTACGAACACCGGGGAGCTGTTTTTT. Amino acids: CASITNTGELFF.